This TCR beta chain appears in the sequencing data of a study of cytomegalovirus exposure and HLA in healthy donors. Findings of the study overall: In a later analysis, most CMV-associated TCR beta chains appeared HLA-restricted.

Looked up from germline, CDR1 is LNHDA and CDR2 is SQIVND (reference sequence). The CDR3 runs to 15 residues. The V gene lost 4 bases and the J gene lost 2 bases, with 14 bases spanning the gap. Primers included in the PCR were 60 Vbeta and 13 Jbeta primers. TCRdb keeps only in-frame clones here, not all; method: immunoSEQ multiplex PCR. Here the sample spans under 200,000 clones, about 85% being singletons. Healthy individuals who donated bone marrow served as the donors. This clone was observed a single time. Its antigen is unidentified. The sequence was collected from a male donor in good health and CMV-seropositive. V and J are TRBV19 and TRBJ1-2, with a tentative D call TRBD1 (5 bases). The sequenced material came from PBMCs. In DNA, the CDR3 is TGTGCCAGTAGTACTCAGGGTGGATCGAACTATGGCTACACCTTC. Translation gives CASSTQGGSNYGYTF.